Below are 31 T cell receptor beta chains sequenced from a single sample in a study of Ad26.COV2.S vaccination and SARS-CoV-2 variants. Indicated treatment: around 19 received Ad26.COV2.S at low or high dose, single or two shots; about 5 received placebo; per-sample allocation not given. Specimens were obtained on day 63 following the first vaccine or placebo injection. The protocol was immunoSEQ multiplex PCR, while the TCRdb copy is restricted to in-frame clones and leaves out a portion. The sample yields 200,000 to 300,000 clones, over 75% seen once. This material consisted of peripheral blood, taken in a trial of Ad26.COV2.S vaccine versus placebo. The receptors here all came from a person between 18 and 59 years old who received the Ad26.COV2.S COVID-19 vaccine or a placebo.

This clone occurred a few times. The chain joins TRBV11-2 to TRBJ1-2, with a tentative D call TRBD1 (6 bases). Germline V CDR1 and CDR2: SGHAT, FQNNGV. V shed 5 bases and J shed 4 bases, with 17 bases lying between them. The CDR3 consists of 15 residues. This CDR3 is CASSADRDKSYGYTF. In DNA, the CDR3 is TGTGCCAGCAGCGCAGACCGGGACAAGTCCTATGGCTACACCTTC. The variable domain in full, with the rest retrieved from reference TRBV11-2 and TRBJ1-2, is EAGVAQSPRYKIIEKRQSVAFWCNPISGHATLYWYQQILGQGPKLLIQFQNNGVVDDSQLPKDRFSAERLKGVDSTLKIQPAKLEDSAVYLCASSADRDKSYGYTFGSGTRLTVV.

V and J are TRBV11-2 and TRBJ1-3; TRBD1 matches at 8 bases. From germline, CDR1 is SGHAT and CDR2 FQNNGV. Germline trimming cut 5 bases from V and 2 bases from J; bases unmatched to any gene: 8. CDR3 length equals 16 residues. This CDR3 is CASSPRQGRTGNTIYF. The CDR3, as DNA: TGTGCCAGCAGCCCCCGACAGGGGAGAACTGGAAACACCATATATTTT.

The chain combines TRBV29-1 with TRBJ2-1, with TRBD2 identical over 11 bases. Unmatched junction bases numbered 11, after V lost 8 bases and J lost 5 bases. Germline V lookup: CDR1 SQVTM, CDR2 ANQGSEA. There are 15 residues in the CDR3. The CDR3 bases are TGCAGCCGAGCGACTAGCGGGGTCCTAAACAATGAGCAGTTCTTC. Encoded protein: CSRATSGVLNNEQFF.

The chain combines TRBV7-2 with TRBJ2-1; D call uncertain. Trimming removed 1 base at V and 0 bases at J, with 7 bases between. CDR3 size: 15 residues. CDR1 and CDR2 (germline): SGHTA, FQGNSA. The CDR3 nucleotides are TGTGCCAGCAGCTTAGGACTGAGCTCCTACAATGAGCAGTTCTTC. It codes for CASSLGLSSYNEQFF.

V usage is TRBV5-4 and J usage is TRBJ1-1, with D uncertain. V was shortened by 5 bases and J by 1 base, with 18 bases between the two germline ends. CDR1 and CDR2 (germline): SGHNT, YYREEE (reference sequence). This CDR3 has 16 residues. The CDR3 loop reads CASSSTGNFRNTEAFF. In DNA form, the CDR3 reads TGTGCCAGCAGTTCGACCGGGAATTTTAGGAACACTGAAGCTTTCTTT.

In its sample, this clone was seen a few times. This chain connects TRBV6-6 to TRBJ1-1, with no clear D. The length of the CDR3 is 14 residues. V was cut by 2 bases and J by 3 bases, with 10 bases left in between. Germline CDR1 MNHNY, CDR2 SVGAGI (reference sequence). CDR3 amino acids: CASSYIVADTEAFF. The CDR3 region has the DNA TGTGCCAGCAGTTACATTGTAGCTGACACTGAAGCTTTCTTT.

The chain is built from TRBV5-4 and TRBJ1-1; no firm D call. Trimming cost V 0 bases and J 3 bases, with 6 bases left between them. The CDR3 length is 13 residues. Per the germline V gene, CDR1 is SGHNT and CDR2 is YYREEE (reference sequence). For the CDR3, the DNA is TGTGCCAGCAGCTTGGAGTGGGACACTGAAGCTTTCTTT. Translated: CASSLEWDTEAFF. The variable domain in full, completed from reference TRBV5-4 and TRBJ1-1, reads ETGVTQSPTHLIKTRGQQVTLRCSSQSGHNTVSWYQQALGQGPQFIFQYYREEENGRGNFPPRFSGLQFPNYSSELNVNALELDDSALYLCASSLEWDTEAFFGQGTRLTVV.

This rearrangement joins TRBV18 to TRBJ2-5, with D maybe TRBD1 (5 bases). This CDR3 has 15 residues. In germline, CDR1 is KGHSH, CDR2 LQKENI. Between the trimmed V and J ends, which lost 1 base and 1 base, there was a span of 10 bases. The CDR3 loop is CASSPRLGLQETQYF. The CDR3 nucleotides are TGTGCCAGCTCACCACGGTTGGGGCTCCAAGAGACCCAGTACTTC.

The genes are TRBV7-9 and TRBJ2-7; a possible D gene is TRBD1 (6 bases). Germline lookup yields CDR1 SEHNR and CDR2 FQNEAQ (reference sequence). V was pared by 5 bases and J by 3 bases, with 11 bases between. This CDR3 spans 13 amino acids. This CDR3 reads CASSLTGLYEQYF. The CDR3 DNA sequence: TGTGCCAGCAGCCTGACAGGCCTCTACGAGCAGTACTTC.

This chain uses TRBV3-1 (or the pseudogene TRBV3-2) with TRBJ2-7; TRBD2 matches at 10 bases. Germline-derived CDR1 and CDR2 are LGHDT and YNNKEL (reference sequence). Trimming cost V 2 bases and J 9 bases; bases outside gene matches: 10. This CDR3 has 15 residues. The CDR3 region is CASSQFPSGSHGQYF. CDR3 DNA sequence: TGTGCCAGCAGCCAATTTCCTAGCGGGAGTCACGGGCAGTACTTC.

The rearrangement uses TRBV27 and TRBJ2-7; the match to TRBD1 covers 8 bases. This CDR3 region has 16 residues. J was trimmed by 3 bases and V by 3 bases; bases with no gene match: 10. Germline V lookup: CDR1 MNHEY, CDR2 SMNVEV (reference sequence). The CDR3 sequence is CASSFTVIGTGYEQYF. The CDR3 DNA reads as TGTGCCAGCAGTTTTACGGTCATAGGGACAGGCTACGAGCAGTACTTC.

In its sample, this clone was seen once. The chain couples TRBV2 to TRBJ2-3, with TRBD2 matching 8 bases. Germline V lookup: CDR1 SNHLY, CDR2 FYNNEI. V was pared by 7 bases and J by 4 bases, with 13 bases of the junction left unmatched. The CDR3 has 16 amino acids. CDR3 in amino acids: CASTVQPSGWADTQYF. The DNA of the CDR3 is TGTGCCAGCACAGTTCAACCTAGCGGGTGGGCAGATACGCAGTATTTT.

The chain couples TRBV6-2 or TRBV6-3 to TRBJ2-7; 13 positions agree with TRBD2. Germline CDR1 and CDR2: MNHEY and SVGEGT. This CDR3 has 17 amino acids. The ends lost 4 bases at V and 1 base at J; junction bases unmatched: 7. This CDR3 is CASSLGLAGTLSYEQYF. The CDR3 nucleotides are TGTGCCAGCAGTTTGGGACTAGCGGGGACACTTTCCTACGAGCAGTACTTC.

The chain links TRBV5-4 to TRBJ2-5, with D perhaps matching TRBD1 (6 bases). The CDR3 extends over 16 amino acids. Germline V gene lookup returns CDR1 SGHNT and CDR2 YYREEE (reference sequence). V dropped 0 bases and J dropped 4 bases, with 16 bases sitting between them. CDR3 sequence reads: CASSLDGRGTPETQYF. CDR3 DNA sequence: TGTGCCAGCAGCTTGGACGGCAGGGGTACTCCAGAGACCCAGTACTTC.

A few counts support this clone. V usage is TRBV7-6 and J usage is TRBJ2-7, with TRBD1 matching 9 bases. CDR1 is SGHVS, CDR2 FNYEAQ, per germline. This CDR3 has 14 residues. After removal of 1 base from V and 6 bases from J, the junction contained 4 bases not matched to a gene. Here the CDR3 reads CASSLGGQGSEQYF. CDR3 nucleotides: TGTGCCAGCAGCTTAGGGGGACAGGGTTCCGAGCAGTACTTC.

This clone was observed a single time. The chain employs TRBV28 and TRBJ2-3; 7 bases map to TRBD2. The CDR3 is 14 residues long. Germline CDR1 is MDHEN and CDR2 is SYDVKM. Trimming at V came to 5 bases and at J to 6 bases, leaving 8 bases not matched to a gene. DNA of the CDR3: TGTGCCAGCAGTCGGACACCCGGGGGGGATACGCAGTATTTT. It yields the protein CASSRTPGGDTQYF.

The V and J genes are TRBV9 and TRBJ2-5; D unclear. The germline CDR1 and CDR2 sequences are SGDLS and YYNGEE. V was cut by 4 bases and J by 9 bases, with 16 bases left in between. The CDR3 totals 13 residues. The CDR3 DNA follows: TGTGCCAGCAGCCGAGACCTTACGTCGGCCCAGTACTTC. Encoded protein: CASSRDLTSAQYF.

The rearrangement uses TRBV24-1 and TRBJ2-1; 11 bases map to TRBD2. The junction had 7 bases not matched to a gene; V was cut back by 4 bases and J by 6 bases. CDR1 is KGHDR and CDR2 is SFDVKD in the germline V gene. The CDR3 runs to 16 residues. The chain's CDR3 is CATSDPAGTSGNEQFF. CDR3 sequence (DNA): TGTGCCACCAGTGACCCCGCCGGGACTAGCGGCAATGAGCAGTTCTTC.

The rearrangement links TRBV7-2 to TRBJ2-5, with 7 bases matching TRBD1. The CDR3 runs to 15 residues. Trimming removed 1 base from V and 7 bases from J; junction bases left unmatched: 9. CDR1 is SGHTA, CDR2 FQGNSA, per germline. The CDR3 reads CASSLEGTAHGTQYF. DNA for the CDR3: TGTGCCAGCAGCTTAGAAGGGACAGCTCATGGGACCCAGTACTTC.

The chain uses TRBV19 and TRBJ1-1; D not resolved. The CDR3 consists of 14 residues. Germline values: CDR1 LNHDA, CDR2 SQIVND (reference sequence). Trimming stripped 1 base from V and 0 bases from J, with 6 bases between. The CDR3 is CASSIGQVNTEAFF. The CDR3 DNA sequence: TGTGCCAGTAGTATAGGGCAGGTGAACACTGAAGCTTTCTTT.

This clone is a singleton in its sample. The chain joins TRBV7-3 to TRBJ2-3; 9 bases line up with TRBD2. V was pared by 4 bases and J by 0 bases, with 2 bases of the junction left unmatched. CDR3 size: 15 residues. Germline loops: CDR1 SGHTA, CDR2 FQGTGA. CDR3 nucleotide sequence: TGTGCCAGCAGCTCCGCGGGGGGGAGCACAGATACGCAGTATTTT. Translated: CASSSAGGSTDTQYF. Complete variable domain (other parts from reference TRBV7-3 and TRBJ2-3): GAGVSQTPSNKVTEKGKYVELRCDPISGHTALYWYRQSLGQGPEFLIYFQGTGAADDSGLPNDRFFAVRPEGSVSTLKIQRTERGDSAVYLCASSSAGGSTDTQYFGPGTRLTVL.

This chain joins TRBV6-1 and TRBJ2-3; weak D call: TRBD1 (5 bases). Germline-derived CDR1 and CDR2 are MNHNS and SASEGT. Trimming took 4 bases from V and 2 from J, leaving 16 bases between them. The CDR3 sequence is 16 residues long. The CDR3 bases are TGTGCCAGCAGTGGTCGGGTCCCACAGGACACAGATACGCAGTATTTT. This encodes CASSGRVPQDTDTQYF.

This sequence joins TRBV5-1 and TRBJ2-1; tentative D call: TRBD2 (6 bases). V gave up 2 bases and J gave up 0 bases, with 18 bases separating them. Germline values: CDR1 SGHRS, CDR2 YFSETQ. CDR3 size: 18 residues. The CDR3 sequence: CASSFAPPGLSSYNEQFF. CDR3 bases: TGCGCCAGCAGCTTTGCGCCCCCGGGACTCAGCTCCTACAATGAGCAGTTCTTC.

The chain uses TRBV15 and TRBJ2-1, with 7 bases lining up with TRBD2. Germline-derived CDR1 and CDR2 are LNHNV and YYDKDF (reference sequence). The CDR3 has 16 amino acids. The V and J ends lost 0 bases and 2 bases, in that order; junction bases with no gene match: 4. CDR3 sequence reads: CATSRDGAGTYNEQFF. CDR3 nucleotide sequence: TGTGCCACCAGCAGAGATGGAGCGGGAACCTACAATGAGCAGTTCTTC.

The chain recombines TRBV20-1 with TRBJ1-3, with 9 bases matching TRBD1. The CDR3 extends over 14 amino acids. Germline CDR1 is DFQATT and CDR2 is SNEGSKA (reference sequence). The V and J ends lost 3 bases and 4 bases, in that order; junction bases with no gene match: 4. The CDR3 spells CSASGTGSGNTIYF. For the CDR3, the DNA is TGCAGTGCTAGTGGGACAGGGTCGGGAAACACCATATATTTT.

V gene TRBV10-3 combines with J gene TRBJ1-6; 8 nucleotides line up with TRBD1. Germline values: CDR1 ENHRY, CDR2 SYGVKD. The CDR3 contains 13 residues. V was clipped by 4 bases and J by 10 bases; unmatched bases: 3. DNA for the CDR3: TGTGCCATCAGTGCGGACAGGGTATCACCCCTCCACTTT. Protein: CAISADRVSPLHF.

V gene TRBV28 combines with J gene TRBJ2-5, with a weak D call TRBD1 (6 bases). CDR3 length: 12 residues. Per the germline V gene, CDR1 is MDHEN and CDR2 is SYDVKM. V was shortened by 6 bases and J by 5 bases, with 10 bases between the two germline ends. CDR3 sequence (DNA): TGTGCCAGCAGCCCTCAGGGGGAGACCCAGTACTTC. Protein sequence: CASSPQGETQYF.

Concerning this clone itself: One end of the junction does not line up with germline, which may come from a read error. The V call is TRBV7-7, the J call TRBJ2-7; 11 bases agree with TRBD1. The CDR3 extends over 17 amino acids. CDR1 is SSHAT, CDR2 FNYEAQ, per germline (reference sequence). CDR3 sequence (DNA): TGTGCTAGCAGGGACGGGACAGGGGGGCTTGATGGCTTAAAGCAGTACTTC. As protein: CASRDGTGGLDGLKQYF.

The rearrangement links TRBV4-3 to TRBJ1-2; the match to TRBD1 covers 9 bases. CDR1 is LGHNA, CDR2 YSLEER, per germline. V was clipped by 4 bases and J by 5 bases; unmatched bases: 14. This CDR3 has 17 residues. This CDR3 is CASSPKQGAVGFYGYTF. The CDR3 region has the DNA TGCGCCAGCAGCCCTAAACAGGGGGCAGTTGGTTTTTATGGCTACACCTTC.

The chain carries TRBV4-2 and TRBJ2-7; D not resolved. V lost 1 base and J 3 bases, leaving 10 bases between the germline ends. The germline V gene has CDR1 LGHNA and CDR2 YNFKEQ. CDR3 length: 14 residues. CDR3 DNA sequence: TGTGCCAGCAGCCAAGGATTTAGGGACTACGAGCAGTACTTC. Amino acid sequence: CASSQGFRDYEQYF.

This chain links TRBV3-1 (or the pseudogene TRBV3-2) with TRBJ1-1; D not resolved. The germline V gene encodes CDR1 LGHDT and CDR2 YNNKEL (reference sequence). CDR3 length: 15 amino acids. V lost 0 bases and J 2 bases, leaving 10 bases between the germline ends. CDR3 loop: CASSQEPGVNTEAFF. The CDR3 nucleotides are TGTGCCAGCAGCCAAGAGCCAGGCGTTAACACTGAAGCTTTCTTT.